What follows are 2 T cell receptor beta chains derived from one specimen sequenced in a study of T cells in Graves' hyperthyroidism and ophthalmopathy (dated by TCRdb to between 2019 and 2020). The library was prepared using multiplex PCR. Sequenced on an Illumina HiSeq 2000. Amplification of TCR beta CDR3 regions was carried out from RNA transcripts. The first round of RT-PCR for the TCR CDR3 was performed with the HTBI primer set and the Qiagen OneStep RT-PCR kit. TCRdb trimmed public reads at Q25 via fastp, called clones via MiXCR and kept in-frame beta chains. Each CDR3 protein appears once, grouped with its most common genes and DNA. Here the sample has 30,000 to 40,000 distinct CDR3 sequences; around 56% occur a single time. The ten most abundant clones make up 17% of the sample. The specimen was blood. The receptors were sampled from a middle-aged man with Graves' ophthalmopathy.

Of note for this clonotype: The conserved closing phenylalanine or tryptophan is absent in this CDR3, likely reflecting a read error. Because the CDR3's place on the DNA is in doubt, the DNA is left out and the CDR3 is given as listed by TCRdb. The CDR3 reads CASSGVDWTVKAFFGQ. V is TRBV2 and J is TRBJ2-4; TRBD1 is the table's D call, not checked against the DNA. Including both end residues, the CDR3 is 16 amino acids long. Per germline, CDR1 SNHLY and CDR2 FYNNEI.

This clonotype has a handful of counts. This CDR3 reads CAWTGWGTDTQYF. The CDR3 nucleotides read TGTGCCTGGACCGGGTGGGGCACAGATACGCAGTATTTT. The J gene is TRBJ2-3, the V gene TRBV30; D is unclear. CDR1 is GTSNPN, CDR2 SVGIG, per germline (reference sequence). The CDR3 runs to 13 residues. The germline V and J ends were trimmed by 4 bases and 1 base, with 9 bases remaining between them.